One and the same sample provided the 10 T cell receptor beta chains below, sequenced in a study of identical twins. TCRdb re-derived calls from the 5' RACE reads in MiXCR, one entry per CDR3 protein. The table lists approximately 620,000 distinct CDR3 sequences, around 8.6% of them singletons. These same records also appear under a second study, on yellow fever vaccine responses in identical twins.

The sample consisted of PBMCs. The receptor source for this set is a young woman in good health.

This chain joins TRBV7-2 and TRBJ2-2; D is undetermined. This CDR3 spans 16 amino acids. The germline gives CDR1 SGHTA, CDR2 FQGNSA. V was shortened by 1 base and J by 4 bases, with 13 bases between the two germline ends. For the CDR3, the DNA is TGTGCCAGCAGCTTAGAAACTCCACTTGGCACCGGGGAGCTGTTTTTT. This translates into CASSLETPLGTGELFF.

This clonotype showed up many times. This rearrangement joins TRBV11-2 to TRBJ2-3; TRBD2 aligns across 10 bases. Germline CDR1 is SGHAT and CDR2 is FQNNGV. This CDR3 contains 16 residues. Unmatched junction bases numbered 5, after V lost 5 bases and J lost 0 bases. The CDR3 nucleotides are TGTGCCAGCAGCCTTTTACTAGCGGGAAGCACAGATACGCAGTATTTT. This gives the protein CASSLLLAGSTDTQYF.

This clonotype was detected ten times or more. V usage is TRBV20-1 and J usage is TRBJ1-1; no firm D call. In germline, CDR1 is DFQATT, CDR2 SNEGSKA (reference sequence). The CDR3 totals 12 residues. Trimming stripped 7 bases from V and 2 bases from J, with 11 bases between. In DNA, the CDR3 is TGCAGTGTTGTGTCCACAAACACTGAAGCTTTCTTT. It specifies CSVVSTNTEAFF.

This clonotype appeared a few times. The chain links TRBV20-1 to TRBJ2-2, with TRBD1 identical over 8 bases. V shed 0 bases, J shed 1 base, and the junction held 16 bases outside the gene matches. The CDR3 contains 20 residues. Germline V gives CDR1 DFQATT, CDR2 SNEGSKA (reference sequence). The CDR3 protein is CSARDPGQGFFPMNTGELFF. CDR3 bases: TGCAGTGCTAGAGATCCAGGACAGGGATTTTTTCCAATGAACACCGGGGAGCTGTTTTTT.

The chain links TRBV7-9 to TRBJ2-7; 9 bases line up with TRBD1. Germline CDR1 and CDR2: SEHNR and FQNEAQ (reference sequence). The length of the CDR3 is 15 residues. Trimming removed 5 bases from V and 5 bases from J; junction bases left unmatched: 10. CDR3 coding DNA: TGTGCCAGCAGCCTAGGACAGGGGAGGATTAACGAGCAGTACTTC. Translating gives CASSLGQGRINEQYF.

This clonotype was detected only a few times. The V gene is TRBV10-3, the J gene TRBJ2-1, with 8 bases lining up with TRBD2. The CDR3 contains 13 residues. Looked up from germline, CDR1 is ENHRY and CDR2 is SYGVKD. V gave up 10 bases and J gave up 9 bases; unmatched junction bases: 11. CDR3 in amino acids: CATAGLGGGEQFF. Written as DNA, the CDR3 is TGTGCCACTGCGGGACTAGGAGGGGGTGAGCAGTTCTTC.

This clonotype has just a few counts. The V and J genes are TRBV3-1 and TRBJ1-5; TRBD1 might be the D (5 bases). The CDR3 has 14 residues. Germline CDR1 and CDR2: LGHDT and YNNKEL (reference sequence). V lost 4 bases and J 8 bases, leaving 15 bases between the germline ends. CDR3 sequence reads: CASSPASGREPQHF. In DNA form, the CDR3 reads TGTGCCAGCAGCCCAGCCTCGGGCAGGGAGCCCCAGCATTTT. Full variable domain (rest looked up from reference TRBV3-1 and TRBJ1-5): DTAVSQTPKYLVTQMGNDKSIKCEQNLGHDTMYWYKQDSKKFLKIMFSYNNKELIINETVPNRFSPKSPDKAHLNLHINSLELGDSAVYFCASSPASGREPQHFGDGTRLSIL.

The chain carries TRBV5-1 and TRBJ2-1, with a possible D match to TRBD2 (6 bases). The V end lost 1 base, the J end lost 7 bases, and 12 bases lay between the germline ends. CDR3 length: 14 amino acids. From germline, CDR1 is SGHRS and CDR2 YFSETQ. CDR3 coding DNA: TGCGCCAGCAGCTTGCCTGGCGGGGTGAATGAGCAGTTCTTC. Its protein product is CASSLPGGVNEQFF.

This clonotype came up a few times. V and J are TRBV5-1 and TRBJ2-2; 8 bases agree with TRBD2. The J segment lost 6 bases and the V segment lost 0 bases, leaving 7 bases of the junction unmatched. CDR1 and CDR2 (germline): SGHRS, YFSETQ. This CDR3 is 16 amino acids long. This CDR3 is CASSLAPGGAPGELFF. As DNA, the CDR3 is TGCGCCAGCAGCTTGGCCCCGGGGGGGGCCCCCGGGGAGCTGTTTTTT.

This clonotype was observed at least ten times. The chain couples TRBV7-9 to TRBJ2-1; no firm D call. V was clipped by 2 bases and J by 5 bases, with 4 bases between them. Germline V gene data show CDR1 as SEHNR and CDR2 as FQNEAQ (reference sequence). This CDR3 spans 12 amino acids. Here the CDR3 reads CASSLFNNEQFF. The DNA for the CDR3 is TGTGCCAGCAGCTTATTTAACAATGAGCAGTTCTTC.